These 32 T cell receptor beta chains were sequenced from one sample in a study of regulatory T cells in long-lasting Graves disease. The TCR beta library used iRepertoire HTBI primers with Arm-PCR amplification of CDR3. TCRdb fed the multiplex PCR reads into MiXCR, producing one record per CDR3 protein. Here the sample spans around 510,000 distinct CDR3 sequences, around 20% being singletons. Sample time point: persistent/refractory GD, antithyroid drugs over 5 years with positive TRAb. PBMC RNA served as the TCR library source. The starting material was peripheral blood mononuclear cells (PBMCs), obtained when the disease was refractory, from a patient treated with antithyroid drugs. The receptors shown here come from a female donor with Graves disease.

This clonotype was counted ten times or more. The V call is TRBV20-1, the J call TRBJ2-7, with D perhaps matching TRBD2 (5 bases). V lost 6 bases and J 5 bases, leaving 32 bases between the germline ends. Germline V lookup: CDR1 DFQATT, CDR2 SNEGSKA (reference sequence). The CDR3 covers 18 residues. The CDR3, as DNA: TGCAGTGCAGGGCCTCTTTTCGGGGTACCGTCGTTGAGGAACGAGCAGTACTTC. Translated, it gives CSAGPLFGVPSLRNEQYF.

This clonotype was picked up many times. This likely reflects a read error, since a far larger clone is one base away. The genes are TRBV7-9 and TRBJ2-5; D ambiguous. This CDR3 has 11 amino acids. Germline assignment: CDR1 SEHNR and CDR2 FQNEAQ (reference sequence). Trimming removed 5 bases at V and 5 bases at J, with 6 bases between. CDR3 amino acids: CASSPLETQYF. The DNA of the CDR3 is TGTGCCAGCAGCCCCCTGGAGACCCAGTACTTC.

This chain links TRBV29-1 with TRBJ2-7; 10 bases agree with TRBD2. The V segment lost 6 bases and the J segment 3 bases; nucleotides outside the gene matches: 8. The CDR3 spans 14 residues. Germline V gene data show CDR1 as SQVTM and CDR2 as ANQGSEA. The CDR3 region is CSVKASGSLYEQYF. The CDR3 coding sequence is TGCAGCGTGAAGGCTAGCGGGAGTCTCTACGAGCAGTACTTC.

In regard to this clonotype: A much larger clone lies one base from this, so it may be a read error. This sequence joins TRBV5-1 and TRBJ2-7; no definite D call. Per germline, CDR1 SGHRS and CDR2 YFSETQ. Trimming stripped 1 base from V and 2 bases from J, with 13 bases between. The CDR3 is 15 amino acids. The CDR3 sequence: CASSLNPGSTYEQYF. The CDR3 DNA follows: TGCGCCAGCAGCTTGAACCCGGGCAGTACCTACGAGCAGTACTTC.

The table lists this clonotype with many counts. The V call is TRBV6-2 or TRBV6-3, the J call TRBJ2-5, with TRBD1 matching over 9 bases. J gave up 4 bases and V 2 bases, and 2 bases lay outside the gene matches. Germline V CDR1 and CDR2: MNHEY, SVGEGT. The CDR3 extends over 14 amino acids. CDR3 loop: CASSYTDRGETQYF. The DNA of the CDR3 is TGTGCCAGCAGTTACACGGACAGGGGAGAGACCCAGTACTTC.

The J gene is TRBJ2-7, the V gene TRBV6-1; 8 positions agree with TRBD2. CDR1 MNHNS and CDR2 SASEGT come from the germline V gene. CDR3 length: 16 residues. Trimming removed 5 bases from V and 4 bases from J; junction bases left unmatched: 13. The CDR3 region is CASSPTLGGGAYEQYF. The DNA of the CDR3 is TGTGCCAGCAGTCCTACTCTCGGGGGGGGTGCGTACGAGCAGTACTTC.

About this clonotype itself: This likely traces to a read error, being one base from a far larger clone. The gene calls are TRBV6-4 and TRBJ2-7; 8 bases are shared with TRBD1. In germline, CDR1 is MRHNA, CDR2 SNTAGT. This CDR3 comprises 16 residues. The CDR3 bases are TGTGGCACACTACCGGTGACCGGGACAGGTTTCTACGAGCAGTACTTC. Amino acid sequence: CGTLPVTGTGFYEQYF.

The chain has TRBV24-1 and TRBJ2-2, with a weak D call TRBD2 (6 bases). Trimming removed 7 bases from V and 4 bases from J, with 6 bases in between. The germline V gene encodes CDR1 KGHDR and CDR2 SFDVKD. The CDR3 loop spans 12 amino acids. Here the CDR3 DNA reads TGTGCCACCAGGGAGGGCACCGGGGAGCTGTTTTTT. Protein: CATREGTGELFF.

At least ten counts were recorded for this clonotype. This chain joins TRBV7-8 and TRBJ2-4, with a tentative D call TRBD1 (6 bases). The V end was cut by 4 bases, the J end by 8 bases, with 15 bases between. The CDR3 length is 14 residues. The germline gives CDR1 SGHVS, CDR2 FQNEAQ. The CDR3 sequence is CASSSGQTSHIQYF. The CDR3 region has the DNA TGTGCCAGCAGCTCTGGACAGACGAGTCACATTCAGTACTTC.

In the case of this clonotype: Since a much larger clone is just one base distant, this may be a read error. The chain is built from TRBV2 and TRBJ2-5; D may be TRBD1 (6 bases). V was trimmed by 6 bases and J by 5 bases, leaving 22 bases between them. From germline, CDR1 is SNHLY and CDR2 FYNNEI. The CDR3 is 16 amino acids. DNA for the CDR3: TGTGCCAGCAGGGCCGACCTGGGACACGATAGGGAGACCCAGTACTTC. It yields the protein CASRADLGHDRETQYF.

This clonotype was recorded at least ten times. The chain carries TRBV7-2 and TRBJ2-7; tentative D call: TRBD2 (5 bases). V was trimmed by 3 bases and J by 4 bases, leaving 13 bases between them. Germline CDR1 SGHTA, CDR2 FQGNSA. The CDR3 has 14 residues. The DNA of the CDR3 is TGTGCCAGCAGCTTTGCAGTTGGCGGGTACGAGCAGTACTTC. Its protein product is CASSFAVGGYEQYF.

This clonotype was counted ten times or more. The chain links TRBV27 to TRBJ2-7, with D unclear. The CDR3 has 14 residues. Trimming took 1 base from V and 0 from J, leaving 7 bases between them. Germline CDR1 MNHEY, CDR2 SMNVEV (reference sequence). CDR3 loop: CASSLFGPSYEQYF. DNA for the CDR3: TGTGCCAGCAGTTTATTCGGGCCCTCCTACGAGCAGTACTTC.

V usage is TRBV19 and J usage is TRBJ2-7; D not resolved. Trimming pared 5 bases from V and 0 bases from J, leaving 11 bases between. Germline lookup yields CDR1 LNHDA and CDR2 SQIVND (reference sequence). This CDR3 region has 14 residues. The CDR3 region is CASSSWGNSYEQYF. CDR3 coding DNA: TGTGCCAGTAGTTCCTGGGGAAACTCCTACGAGCAGTACTTC.

The chain joins TRBV6-1 to TRBJ1-1; D possibly corresponds to TRBD1 (5 bases). The CDR3 runs to 15 residues. The V gene lost 6 bases and the J gene lost 6 bases, with 20 bases spanning the gap. CDR1 and CDR2 (germline): MNHNS, SASEGT. The CDR3 protein is CASSSREGTGPEAFF. CDR3 bases: TGTGCCAGCAGCTCGCGGGAGGGGACTGGTCCTGAAGCTTTCTTT.

The chain links TRBV15 to TRBJ1-5; no firm D call. The CDR3 totals 13 residues. The germline V gene has CDR1 LNHNV and CDR2 YYDKDF (reference sequence). Trimming removed 4 bases from V and 6 bases from J, with 10 bases in between. The CDR3 bases are TGTGCCACCAGCATCGGTATCGCTCAGCCCCAGCATTTT. Residues: CATSIGIAQPQHF.

This clonotype was counted between two and nine times. The J gene is TRBJ2-7, the V gene TRBV7-2, with D tentatively TRBD1 (6 bases). CDR1 is SGHTA and CDR2 is FQGNSA in the germline V gene. Trimming stripped 5 bases from V and 1 base from J, with 15 bases between. This CDR3 spans 15 amino acids. The CDR3 reads CASSKYRDPSYEQYF. In DNA form, the CDR3 reads TGTGCCAGCAGCAAATACAGGGACCCGTCCTACGAGCAGTACTTC.

This clonotype showed up just a few times. The chain recombines TRBV6-1 with TRBJ2-1; 10 bases fit TRBD2. Germline V gene lookup returns CDR1 MNHNS and CDR2 SASEGT. V was clipped by 2 bases and J by 2 bases; unmatched bases: 12. The CDR3 sequence is 19 residues long. CDR3 DNA sequence: TGTGCCAGCAGTGAAAGTCGGCTAGCGGGAGTGGTCGCCTACAATGAGCAGTTCTTC. Translating it yields CASSESRLAGVVAYNEQFF.

This clonotype is a singleton in its sample. This chain links TRBV29-1 with TRBJ2-2; either TRBD1 or TRBD2 may fit D (6 bases each). This CDR3 is 15 amino acids long. Trimming pared 5 bases from V and 4 bases from J, leaving 17 bases between. The V gene's germline CDR1 is SQVTM and CDR2 ANQGSEA. The CDR3 DNA reads as TGCAGCGTTTCCCGGGGGCTCCCGAGCACCGGGGAGCTGTTTTTT. Translation: CSVSRGLPSTGELFF.

The chain couples TRBV20-1 to TRBJ2-5; 7 bases fit TRBD2. Trimming cost V 5 bases and J 2 bases; bases outside gene matches: 5. Germline values: CDR1 DFQATT, CDR2 SNEGSKA (reference sequence). The length of the CDR3 is 13 residues. CDR3 in DNA: TGCAGTGCTCCCTTGGGGGGGCAAGAGACCCAGTACTTC. Encoded protein: CSAPLGGQETQYF.

This clonotype was counted a few times. The chain has TRBV30 and TRBJ2-7; 8 nucleotides agree with TRBD2. Germline lookup yields CDR1 GTSNPN and CDR2 SVGIG (reference sequence). Trimming removed 3 bases from V and 6 bases from J; junction bases left unmatched: 7. The length of the CDR3 is 13 residues. For the CDR3, the DNA is TGTGCCTGGAGGAGAAGCGGGAGAGGCGAGCAGTACTTC. It yields the protein CAWRRSGRGEQYF.

This rearrangement joins TRBV19 to TRBJ2-2; 8 bases map to TRBD2. This CDR3 is built from 15 residues. J lost 4 bases, V lost 3 bases, and 4 bases had no gene match. The germline CDR1 and CDR2 sequences are LNHDA and SQIVND (reference sequence). CDR3: CASSMAGGSTGELFF. CDR3 sequence (DNA): TGTGCCAGTAGTATGGCGGGAGGCTCCACCGGGGAGCTGTTTTTT.

This clonotype was recorded many times. The chain is built from TRBV28 and TRBJ1-2, with 10 bases identical to TRBD1. The ends lost 5 bases at V and 6 bases at J; junction bases unmatched: 12. The CDR3 is 16 residues long. Germline values: CDR1 MDHEN, CDR2 SYDVKM. The CDR3 reads CASSPEGQGMGNGYTF. The CDR3 coding sequence is TGTGCCAGCAGTCCCGAGGGACAGGGGATGGGCAATGGCTACACCTTC.

The chain combines TRBV20-1 with TRBJ2-3; D gene unclear. This CDR3 comprises 15 residues. Trimming removed 4 bases at V and 3 bases at J, with 17 bases between. Germline V lookup: CDR1 DFQATT, CDR2 SNEGSKA (reference sequence). CDR3 nucleotides: TGCAGTGCTATCTTCTTCCGGCCTTGGACAGATACGCAGTATTTT. It is translated as CSAIFFRPWTDTQYF.

In its sample, this clonotype was seen a few times. J is TRBJ2-5 and V is TRBV20-1; 7 bases are shared with TRBD2. The V and J ends lost 1 base and 4 bases, in that order; junction bases with no gene match: 3. Germline CDR1 DFQATT, CDR2 SNEGSKA (reference sequence). The CDR3 is 13 amino acids. DNA for the CDR3: TGCAGTGCTAGAGGGGGGGGAGGAGAGACCCAGTACTTC. It codes for CSARGGGGETQYF.

The CDR3 DNA sequence: TGTGCCAGCAGTGACTTAGCGGGAGCCTACGGGGAGCTGTTTTTT. Its protein product is CASSDLAGAYGELFF. This chain joins TRBV2 and TRBJ2-2, with TRBD2 matching over 9 bases. The CDR3 covers 15 residues. Germline V gene sequence: CDR1 SNHLY, CDR2 FYNNEI. With V trimmed by 3 bases and J by 7 bases, 6 bases remained unmatched.

The sample holds many counts of this clonotype. V and J are TRBV2 and TRBJ2-7; 7 nucleotides line up with TRBD1. The CDR3 loop spans 13 amino acids. The V segment lost 7 bases and the J segment 1 base; nucleotides outside the gene matches: 4. Germline V gives CDR1 SNHLY, CDR2 FYNNEI. CDR3 residues: CASNRDSSYEQYF. In DNA, the CDR3 is TGTGCCAGCAACCGGGACAGTTCCTACGAGCAGTACTTC.

The chain carries TRBV29-1 and TRBJ1-1; D remains ambiguous. CDR3 length: 11 amino acids. The germline V gene has CDR1 SQVTM and CDR2 ANQGSEA. Trimming pared 7 bases from V and 6 bases from J, leaving 12 bases between. This CDR3 is CSAARQAEAFF. The CDR3 DNA follows: TGCAGCGCCGCCCGCCAAGCTGAAGCTTTCTTT.

V gene TRBV29-1 combines with J gene TRBJ2-5, with D tentatively TRBD1 (6 bases). The V gene's germline CDR1 is SQVTM and CDR2 ANQGSEA. The CDR3 runs to 16 residues. The V end lost 2 bases, the J end lost 4 bases, and 20 bases lay between the germline ends. CDR3 residues: CSVEPNRVEWGETQYF. For the CDR3, the DNA is TGCAGCGTTGAACCGAACAGGGTTGAGTGGGGAGAGACCCAGTACTTC.

This clonotype occurred once. The chain combines TRBV5-4 with TRBJ2-6, with a tentative D call TRBD1 (6 bases). Deletions cut 3 bases from V and 4 bases from J, with 14 bases between. This CDR3 is built from 16 residues. Looked up from germline, CDR1 is SGHNT and CDR2 is YYREEE (reference sequence). The CDR3 DNA is TGTGCCAGCAGCTCGCCCGGGACACCGGGGGCCAACGTCCTGACTTTC. Encoded protein: CASSSPGTPGANVLTF.

A few counts support this clonotype. This chain joins TRBV4-1 and TRBJ2-2; 11 bases are shared with TRBD2. The ends lost 0 bases at V and 5 bases at J; junction bases unmatched: 8. Germline V gene data show CDR1 as MGHRA and CDR2 as YSYEKL. The CDR3 totals 18 residues. The CDR3 is CASSQDTSGSLGTGELFF. In DNA, the CDR3 is TGCGCCAGCAGCCAAGATACTAGCGGGAGTTTGGGAACCGGGGAGCTGTTTTTT.

This clonotype was seen repeatedly, ten times or more. The chain joins TRBV19 to TRBJ1-6, with TRBD1 as a possible D gene (6 bases). The germline V gene encodes CDR1 LNHDA and CDR2 SQIVND (reference sequence). V was clipped by 8 bases and J by 9 bases, with 14 bases between them. The CDR3 has 13 amino acids. CDR3 region: CASAGSRGSPLHF. The DNA for the CDR3 is TGTGCCAGTGCAGGTAGCAGGGGTTCACCCCTCCACTTT.

This clonotype was counted many times. The rearrangement uses TRBV27 and TRBJ2-5; D may match TRBD1 or TRBD2 (6 bases each). CDR1 and CDR2 from the germline V gene are MNHEY and SMNVEV (reference sequence). The CDR3 is made up of 13 amino acids. Trimming took 6 bases from V and 7 from J, leaving 15 bases between them. CDR3 DNA: TGTGCCAGCAGCAATGGAGGGGGTGGGACCCAGTACTTC. It specifies CASSNGGGGTQYF.